Shown below are 19 T cell receptor beta chains from a single sample sequenced in a study of T-cell reconstitution after alpha-beta-depleted transplantation in children. A library of TCRbeta sequences, prepared with unique molecular identifiers, was generated. In TCRdb, the PCR reads were re-called with MiXCR into one record per CDR3 protein. The table lists under 350,000 distinct CDR3 sequences, about a tenth of them singletons. The source was PBMCs from the stem cell graft donor, collected from the stem cell graft. These receptors originate from a human donor who donated a stem cell graft to a child with SCID.

The chain couples TRBV7-9 to TRBJ2-7; TRBD1 agrees at 8 bases. Germline V lookup: CDR1 SEHNR, CDR2 FQNEAQ (reference sequence). The CDR3 contains 16 residues. The V and J ends lost 2 bases and 3 bases, in that order; junction bases with no gene match: 9. The CDR3 loop reads CASSLHWQGAIYEQYF. CDR3 in DNA: TGTGCCAGCAGCTTACATTGGCAGGGGGCGATCTACGAGCAGTACTTC.

In its sample, this clonotype was seen a few times. Here the CDR3 reads CASSRESYTF. The CDR3 DNA reads as TGTGCCAGCAGCAGGGAGAGCTACACCTTC. The V and J genes are TRBV9 and TRBJ1-2; no clear D. In germline, CDR1 is SGDLS, CDR2 YYNGEE. This CDR3 is built from 10 residues. Between the trimmed V and J ends, which lost 4 bases and 9 bases, there was a span of 7 bases.

The chain is built from TRBV12-3 or TRBV12-4 and TRBJ2-3, with 8 bases that match TRBD2. This CDR3 spans 15 amino acids. The junction had 10 bases not matched to a gene; V was cut back by 6 bases and J by 5 bases. This CDR3 is CASRLEGLAGDTQYF. The CDR3 DNA is TGTGCCAGCAGACTAGAAGGACTAGCCGGAGATACGCAGTATTTT.

A few counts support this clonotype. This chain links TRBV29-1 with TRBJ1-1, with TRBD1 as a possible D gene (5 bases). Germline CDR1 is SQVTM and CDR2 is ANQGSEA. Trimming took 5 bases from V and 1 from J, leaving 8 bases between them. The CDR3 sequence is 12 residues long. The CDR3 reads CSVQGPNTEAFF. In DNA form, the CDR3 reads TGCAGCGTTCAGGGTCCGAACACTGAAGCTTTCTTT.

The chain has TRBV12-3 or TRBV12-4 and TRBJ2-2; D ambiguous. This CDR3 comprises 15 residues. Trimming removed 6 bases from V and 4 bases from J, with 15 bases in between. The CDR3 loop reads CASRTGLQGTGELFF. CDR3 bases: TGTGCCAGCAGGACCGGGCTTCAAGGCACCGGGGAGCTGTTTTTT.

This clonotype was detected only a few times. This rearrangement joins TRBV5-1 to TRBJ1-2, with 10 positions matching TRBD1. Germline CDR1 and CDR2: SGHRS and YFSETQ. The CDR3 consists of 13 residues. V dropped 3 bases and J dropped 10; count of bases not matched to a gene: 6. CDR3 sequence reads: CASSYSGTGDYTF. The CDR3 DNA reads as TGCGCCAGCAGCTACTCCGGGACAGGGGACTACACCTTC.

This clonotype was counted between two and nine times. The chain carries TRBV12-3 or TRBV12-4 and TRBJ1-2; perhaps TRBD1 as D (6 bases). With 6 bases removed from V and 0 bases from J, the gap between germline ends came to 17 bases. This CDR3 is built from 16 residues. Written as DNA, the CDR3 is TGTGCCAGCAGCCTAACATCCAGGGGCCCTAACTATGGCTACACCTTC. This translates into CASSLTSRGPNYGYTF.

This clonotype occurred a few times. The chain couples TRBV20-1 to TRBJ2-5; 8 positions match TRBD1. Germline V CDR1 and CDR2: DFQATT, SNEGSKA (reference sequence). The CDR3 is 16 residues long. Trimming took 5 bases from V and 3 from J; bases not matched to a gene: 14. Here the CDR3 DNA reads TGCAGTGCTCTCACAGCTATGCAGGGGGCTGAAGAGACCCAGTACTTC. Its translation: CSALTAMQGAEETQYF.

This clonotype was counted a few times. This chain links TRBV10-1 with TRBJ1-1; D unclear. Trimming took 0 bases from V and 10 from J, leaving 9 bases between them. CDR1 is WNHNN and CDR2 is SYGVQD in the germline V gene (reference sequence). CDR3 length: 12 amino acids. Written as DNA, the CDR3 is TGCGCCAGCAGTGAGTCGAGAGGGCTAGCTTTCTTT. Amino acids: CASSESRGLAFF.

A few counts support this clonotype. This sequence joins TRBV7-3 and TRBJ2-1; TRBD1 aligns across 7 bases. The CDR3 has 14 residues. With V trimmed by 4 bases and J by 7 bases, 7 bases remained unmatched. Germline CDR1 and CDR2: SGHTA and FQGTGA. CDR3 sequence reads: CASSSGTVTNEQFF. CDR3 in DNA: TGTGCCAGCAGCTCCGGGACAGTTACTAATGAGCAGTTCTTC.

This clonotype was detected only a few times. This rearrangement joins TRBV7-9 to TRBJ1-6; D might be TRBD1 (5 bases). CDR1 is SEHNR, CDR2 FQNEAQ, per germline (reference sequence). This CDR3 spans 15 amino acids. Trimming pared 6 bases from V and 8 bases from J, leaving 17 bases between. The CDR3 DNA follows: TGTGCCAGCAGTAAGGCGTCAGGACAACATTCACCCCTCCACTTT. This translates into CASSKASGQHSPLHF.

This clonotype was counted between two and nine times. V gene TRBV4-2 combines with J gene TRBJ2-7; D is possibly TRBD1 (5 bases). Trimming removed 1 base at V and 1 base at J, with 11 bases between. Germline V lookup: CDR1 LGHNA, CDR2 YNFKEQ. The CDR3 totals 15 residues. Here the CDR3 reads CASSQGDSESYEQYF. The CDR3 bases are TGTGCCAGCAGCCAAGGAGACAGCGAATCCTACGAGCAGTACTTC.

The rearrangement links TRBV20-1 to TRBJ1-2; TRBD1 matches at 10 bases. V gave up 5 bases and J gave up 4 bases; unmatched junction bases: 4. Germline V gives CDR1 DFQATT, CDR2 SNEGSKA (reference sequence). The CDR3 consists of 13 residues. Written as DNA, the CDR3 is TGCAGTGCTGGGGACAGGGGCTCCTATGGCTACACCTTC. Translation gives CSAGDRGSYGYTF.

This clonotype was counted many times. This chain connects TRBV5-1 to TRBJ2-1; D remains unclear. Germline assignment: CDR1 SGHRS and CDR2 YFSETQ. The CDR3 loop spans 12 amino acids. Trimming removed 3 bases from V and 6 bases from J, with 7 bases in between. CDR3 nucleotides: TGCGCCAGCAGCTACACCGGCAATGAGCAGTTCTTC. Protein: CASSYTGNEQFF.

This clonotype appeared many times. The chain carries TRBV15 and TRBJ2-3; D might be TRBD1 (6 bases). V lost 1 base and J lost 3, with 11 bases in between. Per germline, CDR1 LNHNV and CDR2 YYDKDF (reference sequence). This CDR3 has 15 amino acids. The CDR3 sequence is CATSRVGQGTDTQYF. CDR3 DNA sequence: TGTGCCACCAGCAGAGTGGGGCAGGGGACAGATACGCAGTATTTT.

This clonotype was seen just once. The CDR3 coding sequence is TGCGCCAGCAGCATGGACCTATATGGCTACACCTTC. Translating it yields CASSMDLYGYTF. V and J are TRBV5-1 and TRBJ1-2; D not resolved. Deletions cut 4 bases from V and 5 bases from J, with 9 bases between. The CDR3 runs to 12 residues. Germline CDR1 is SGHRS and CDR2 is YFSETQ. The variable domain in full, completed from reference TRBV5-1 and TRBJ1-2, reads KAGVTQTPRYLIKTRGQQVTLSCSPISGHRSVSWYQQTPGQGLQFLFEYFSETQRNKGNFPGRFSGRQFSNSRSEMNVSTLELGDSALYLCASSMDLYGYTFGSGTRLTVV.

This clonotype is deemed medium-sized (0.01 to 0.1%). The rearrangement links TRBV5-5 to TRBJ2-7; the D is unclear. The V end was cut by 5 bases, the J end by 3 bases, with 15 bases between. This CDR3 spans 14 amino acids. Germline CDR1 and CDR2: SGHKS and YYEKEE (reference sequence). CDR3 bases: TGTGCCAGCAGGCCAGAGATGTTTCGCTACGAGCAGTACTTC. Translated: CASRPEMFRYEQYF. The variable domain in full, completed from reference TRBV5-5 and TRBJ2-7, reads DAGVTQSPTHLIKTRGQQVTLRCSPISGHKSVSWYQQVLGQGPQFIFQYYEKEERGRGNFPDRFSARQFPNYSSELNVNALLLGDSALYLCASRPEMFRYEQYFGPGTRLTVT.

This clonotype was observed a handful of times. The CDR3 DNA reads TGCAGTGCTACGTGGAGTTTCGCGGGGGGGTCCAATGAGCAGTTCTTC. As protein: CSATWSFAGGSNEQFF. This chain links TRBV20-1 with TRBJ2-1; 9 bases fit TRBD2. The junction had 13 bases not matched to a gene; V was cut back by 4 bases and J by 6 bases. The length of the CDR3 is 16 residues. Germline assignment: CDR1 DFQATT and CDR2 SNEGSKA (reference sequence).

This chain uses TRBV7-9 with TRBJ1-1, with D maybe TRBD1 (6 bases). V was pared by 8 bases and J by 1 base, with 14 bases between. The germline gives CDR1 SEHNR, CDR2 FQNEAQ (reference sequence). This CDR3 is built from 14 residues. CDR3 sequence (DNA): TGTGCCAGCGCCGCCGGACAGCCGAACACTGAAGCTTTCTTT. Protein: CASAAGQPNTEAFF.